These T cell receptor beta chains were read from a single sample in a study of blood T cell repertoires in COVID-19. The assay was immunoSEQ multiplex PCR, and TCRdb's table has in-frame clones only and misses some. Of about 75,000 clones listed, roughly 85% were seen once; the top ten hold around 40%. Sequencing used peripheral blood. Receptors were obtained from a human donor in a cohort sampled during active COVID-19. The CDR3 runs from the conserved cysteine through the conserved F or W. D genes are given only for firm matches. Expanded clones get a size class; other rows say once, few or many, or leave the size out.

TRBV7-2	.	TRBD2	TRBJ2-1	TGTGCCAGCAGCTTGGAAGGGACTAGCGGGGGGGCCTATCAGTTCTTC	CASSLEGTSGGAYQFF
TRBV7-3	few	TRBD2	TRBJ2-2	TGTGCCAGCAGCTCTCCGGGACTAGCGGGAGAAGAGCTGTTTTTT	CASSSPGLAGEELFF
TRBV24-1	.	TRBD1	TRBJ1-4	TGTGCCAGGGGACAGGGGAATGAAAAACTGTTTTTT	CARGQGNEKLFF
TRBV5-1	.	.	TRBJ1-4	TGCGCCAGCAGAAACTTGCCGGGAGCTAATGAAAAACTGTTTTTT	CASRNLPGANEKLFF
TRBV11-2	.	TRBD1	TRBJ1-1	TGTGCCAGCAGCTCTAGGACAGGGGGGACTGAAGCTTTCTTT	CASSSRTGGTEAFF
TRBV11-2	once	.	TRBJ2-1	TGTGCCAGCAGCTTAGGCCGGGGGGCTTACAATGAGCAGTTCTTC	CASSLGRGAYNEQFF
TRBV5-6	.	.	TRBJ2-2	TGTGCCAGCAGCCCAATCGGGATTCCAAACACCGGGGAGCTGTTTTTT	CASSPIGIPNTGELFF
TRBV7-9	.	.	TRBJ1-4	TGTGCCAGCACCACCCCAGGCGCAACTAATGAAAAACTGTTTTTT	CASTTPGATNEKLFF
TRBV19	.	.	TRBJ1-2	TGTGCCAGTAGTATCCCTTACAGGGTGCTGGACTATGGCTACACCTTC	CASSIPYRVLDYGYTF
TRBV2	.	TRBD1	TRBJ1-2	TGTGCCAGCAGGGACAGGGGAATATGGTATGGCTACACCTTC	CASRDRGIWYGYTF
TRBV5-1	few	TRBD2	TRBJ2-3	TGCGCCAGCAGCTTACCGGGACTAGTAACTGATACGCAGTATTTT	CASSLPGLVTDTQYF
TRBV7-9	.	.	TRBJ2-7	TGTGCCAGCAGCTCCTCGGGCGGGTCCTACGAGCAGTACTTC	CASSSSGGSYEQYF
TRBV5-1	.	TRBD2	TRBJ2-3	TGCGCCAGCAGCTTGGGAGCTAGCGGGAGAGATACGCAGTATTTT	CASSLGASGRDTQYF
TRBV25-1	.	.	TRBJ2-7	TGTGCCAGCAGTGAACCTGGGAGGGAGCAGTACTTC	CASSEPGREQYF
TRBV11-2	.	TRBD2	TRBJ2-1	TGTGCCAGCAGCTTATGGACTAGCGGGAGGTACAATGAGCAGTTCTTC	CASSLWTSGRYNEQFF
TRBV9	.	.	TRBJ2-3	TGTGCCAGCGCGCCCATGGGGCACCCCACAGATACGCAGTATTTT	CASAPMGHPTDTQYF
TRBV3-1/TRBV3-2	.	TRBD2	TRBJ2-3	TGTGCCAGCAGCTCCAGCGGGAGGGGGTGGTATTTT	CASSSSGRGWYF
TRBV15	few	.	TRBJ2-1	TGTGCCACCAGAAGTCTTAGCGGAGCCTCCTACAATGAGCAGTTCTTC	CATRSLSGASYNEQFF
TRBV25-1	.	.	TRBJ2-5	TGTGCCAGCAGTGAATCCAACCTTGCAGGTACCCAGTACTTC	CASSESNLAGTQYF
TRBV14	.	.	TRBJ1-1	TGTGCCAGCAGCCAGTTGGTAGGGGGGAACACTGAAGCTTTCTTT	CASSQLVGGNTEAFF
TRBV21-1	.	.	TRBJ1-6	TGTGCCAGCAGCAAAGGTGATACAGAGAATTCACCCCTCCACTTT	CASSKGDTENSPLHF
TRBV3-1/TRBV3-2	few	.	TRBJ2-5	TGTGCCAGCAGCCAAGAAGGAAGGGGTAGCGGCCAAGAGACCCAGTACTTC	CASSQEGRGSGQETQYF